Listed here are 8 T cell receptor beta chains from one sample, sequenced in a study of cytomegalovirus exposure and HLA in healthy donors. Repertoires were generated with immunoSEQ multiplex PCR, while TCRdb's copy carries only in-frame clones and drops some. Of 140,000 to 150,000 clones listed, about 95% are singletons. Material for sequencing was PBMCs. The receptor set was obtained from a man between 18 and 29 years old in good health and CMV-seropositive.

This chain links TRBV2 with TRBJ2-2; tentatively, D is TRBD1 (5 bases). Germline lookup yields CDR1 SNHLY and CDR2 FYNNEI. CDR3 size: 14 residues. Trimming pared 3 bases from V and 4 bases from J, leaving 9 bases between. CDR3: CASSEDQGTGELFF. CDR3 nucleotides: TGTGCCAGCAGTGAGGACCAGGGCACCGGGGAGCTGTTTTTT.

The CDR3 here is CASSLPWDRGIYGYTF. Here the CDR3 DNA reads TGTGCCAGCAGCTTGCCTTGGGACAGGGGGATCTATGGCTACACCTTC. This chain uses TRBV5-6 with TRBJ1-2, with 11 bases lining up with TRBD1. CDR1 is SGHDT and CDR2 is YYEEEE in the germline V gene. J was trimmed by 4 bases and V by 1 base; bases with no gene match: 6. CDR3 length: 16 amino acids. The variable domain in full, with the rest retrieved from reference TRBV5-6 and TRBJ1-2, is DAGVTQSPTHLIKTRGQQVTLRCSPKSGHDTVSWYQQALGQGPQFIFQYYEEEERQRGNFPDRFSGHQFPNYSSELNVNALLLGDSALYLCASSLPWDRGIYGYTFGSGTRLTVV.

The chain joins TRBV4-1 to TRBJ1-6; 8 bases fit TRBD1. This CDR3 spans 16 amino acids. V gave up 2 bases and J gave up 9 bases; unmatched junction bases: 9. The germline V gene encodes CDR1 MGHRA and CDR2 YSYEKL. For the CDR3, the DNA is TGCGCCAGCAGCCAATCTTTTAGGACAGGGAGTTCACCCCTCCACTTT. The encoded protein is CASSQSFRTGSSPLHF.

The chain recombines TRBV5-4 with TRBJ2-5; 9 positions agree with TRBD2. The V and J ends lost 5 bases and 5 bases, in that order; junction bases with no gene match: 10. The CDR3 contains 15 residues. The V gene's germline CDR1 is SGHNT and CDR2 YYREEE (reference sequence). The CDR3 loop reads CASSDGREGQETQYF. The CDR3, as DNA: TGTGCCAGCAGTGACGGGCGGGAGGGCCAGGAGACCCAGTACTTC. The whole variable domain, remainder taken from reference TRBV5-4 and TRBJ2-5, is ETGVTQSPTHLIKTRGQQVTLRCSSQSGHNTVSWYQQALGQGPQFIFQYYREEENGRGNFPPRFSGLQFPNYSSELNVNALELDDSALYLCASSDGREGQETQYFGPGTRLLVL.

V gene TRBV25-1 combines with J gene TRBJ2-7; 7 nucleotides agree with TRBD2. Germline CDR1 is MGHDK and CDR2 is SYGVNS. The CDR3 consists of 15 residues. V shed 4 bases and J 2 bases; nucleotides not matched to a gene: 8. The chain's CDR3 is CASSAVLASTYEQYF. The DNA for the CDR3 is TGTGCCAGCAGTGCAGTACTAGCGTCAACCTACGAGCAGTACTTC.

This chain connects TRBV9 to TRBJ1-5; 9 bases match TRBD1. Germline-derived CDR1 and CDR2 are SGDLS and YYNGEE. CDR3 size: 16 residues. Losses at the gene ends were 3 bases for V and 3 bases for J; bases not matched to a gene: 7. The CDR3 DNA sequence: TGTGCCAGCAGCGGGGGCACAGGGGGCGTCAATCAGCCCCAGCATTTT. Residues: CASSGGTGGVNQPQHF. The full variable domain, its missing parts supplied by reference TRBV9 and TRBJ1-5, is DSGVTQTPKHLITATGQRVTLRCSPRSGDLSVYWYQQSLDQGLQFLIQYYNGEERAKGNILERFSAQQFPDLHSELNLSSLELGDSALYFCASSGGTGGVNQPQHFGDGTRLSIL.

The table lists this clone with a count of one. The chain carries TRBV9 and TRBJ2-5; D not certain. V lost 4 bases, J lost 5 bases, and 18 bases lay in between. The germline CDR1 and CDR2 sequences are SGDLS and YYNGEE. This CDR3 has 15 residues. CDR3 region: CASSPRAASGETQYF. CDR3 coding DNA: TGTGCCAGCAGCCCCCGCGCGGCTAGTGGGGAGACCCAGTACTTC. The full variable domain, with the rest looked up from reference TRBV9 and TRBJ2-5, is DSGVTQTPKHLITATGQRVTLRCSPRSGDLSVYWYQQSLDQGLQFLIQYYNGEERAKGNILERFSAQQFPDLHSELNLSSLELGDSALYFCASSPRAASGETQYFGPGTRLLVL.

This sequence joins TRBV14 and TRBJ2-1; TRBD1 aligns across 10 bases. The CDR3 length is 17 residues. CDR1 and CDR2 (germline): SGHDN, FVKESK. V dropped 4 bases and J dropped 0; count of bases not matched to a gene: 6. CDR3 coding DNA: TGTGCCAGCAGCCGTCCTTGGACAGGGGGCTCCTACAATGAGCAGTTCTTC. It codes for CASSRPWTGGSYNEQFF.